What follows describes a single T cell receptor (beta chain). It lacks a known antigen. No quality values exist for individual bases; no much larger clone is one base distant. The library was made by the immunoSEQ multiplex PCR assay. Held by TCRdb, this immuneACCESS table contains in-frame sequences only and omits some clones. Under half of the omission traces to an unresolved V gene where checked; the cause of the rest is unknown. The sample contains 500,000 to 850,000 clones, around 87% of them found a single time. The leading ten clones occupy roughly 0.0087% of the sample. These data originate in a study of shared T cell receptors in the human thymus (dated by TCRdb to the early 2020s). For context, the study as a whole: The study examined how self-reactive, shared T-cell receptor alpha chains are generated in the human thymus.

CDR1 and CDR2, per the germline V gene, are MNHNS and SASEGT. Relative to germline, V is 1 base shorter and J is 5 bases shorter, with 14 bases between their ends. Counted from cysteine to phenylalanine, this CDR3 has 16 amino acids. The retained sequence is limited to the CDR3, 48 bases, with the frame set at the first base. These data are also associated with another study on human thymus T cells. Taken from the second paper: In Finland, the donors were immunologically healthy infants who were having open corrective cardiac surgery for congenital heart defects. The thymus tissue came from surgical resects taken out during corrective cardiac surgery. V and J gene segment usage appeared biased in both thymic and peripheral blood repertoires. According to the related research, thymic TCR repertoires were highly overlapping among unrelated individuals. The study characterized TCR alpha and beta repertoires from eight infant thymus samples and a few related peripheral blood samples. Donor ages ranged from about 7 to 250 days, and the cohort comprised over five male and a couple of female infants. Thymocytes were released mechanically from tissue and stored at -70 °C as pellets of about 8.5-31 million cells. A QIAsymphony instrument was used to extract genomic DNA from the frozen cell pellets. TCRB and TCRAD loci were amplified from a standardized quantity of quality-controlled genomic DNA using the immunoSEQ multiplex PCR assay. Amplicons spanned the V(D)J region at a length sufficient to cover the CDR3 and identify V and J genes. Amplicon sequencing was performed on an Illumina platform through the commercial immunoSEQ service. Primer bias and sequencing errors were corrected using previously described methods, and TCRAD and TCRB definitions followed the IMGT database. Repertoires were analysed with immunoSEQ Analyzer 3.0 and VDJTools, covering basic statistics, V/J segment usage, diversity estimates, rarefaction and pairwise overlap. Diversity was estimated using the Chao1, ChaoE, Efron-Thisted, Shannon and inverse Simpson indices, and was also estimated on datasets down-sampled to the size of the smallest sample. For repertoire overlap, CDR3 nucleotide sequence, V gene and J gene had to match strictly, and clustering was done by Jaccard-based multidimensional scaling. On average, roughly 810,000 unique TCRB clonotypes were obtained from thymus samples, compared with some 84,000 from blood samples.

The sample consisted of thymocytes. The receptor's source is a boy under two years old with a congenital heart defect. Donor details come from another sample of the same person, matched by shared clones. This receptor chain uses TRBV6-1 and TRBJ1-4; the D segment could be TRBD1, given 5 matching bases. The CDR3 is CASSEGFTGRNEKLFF. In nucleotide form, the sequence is TGTGCCAGCAGTGAAGGTTTCACAGGAAGGAATGAAAAACTGTTTTTT.